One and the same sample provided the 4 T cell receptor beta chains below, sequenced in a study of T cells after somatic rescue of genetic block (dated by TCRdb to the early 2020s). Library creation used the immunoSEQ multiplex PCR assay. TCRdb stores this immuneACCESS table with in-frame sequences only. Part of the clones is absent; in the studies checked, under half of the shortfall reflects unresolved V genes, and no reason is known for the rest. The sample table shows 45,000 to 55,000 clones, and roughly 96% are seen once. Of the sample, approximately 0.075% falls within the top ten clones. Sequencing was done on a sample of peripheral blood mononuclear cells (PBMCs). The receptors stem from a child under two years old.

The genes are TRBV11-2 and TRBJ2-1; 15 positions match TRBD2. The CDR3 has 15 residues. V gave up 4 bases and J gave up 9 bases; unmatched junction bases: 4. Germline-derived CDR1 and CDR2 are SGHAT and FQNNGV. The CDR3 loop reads CASSWTSGRAFEQFF. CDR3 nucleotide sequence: TGTGCCAGCAGCTGGACTAGCGGGAGGGCCTTTGAGCAGTTCTTC.

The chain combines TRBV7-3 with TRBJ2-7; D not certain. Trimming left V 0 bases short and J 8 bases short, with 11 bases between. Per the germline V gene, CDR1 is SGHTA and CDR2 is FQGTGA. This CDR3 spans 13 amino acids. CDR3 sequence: CASSLTPAAQQYF. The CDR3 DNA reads TGTGCCAGCAGCTTAACGCCCGCTGCCCAGCAGTACTTC.

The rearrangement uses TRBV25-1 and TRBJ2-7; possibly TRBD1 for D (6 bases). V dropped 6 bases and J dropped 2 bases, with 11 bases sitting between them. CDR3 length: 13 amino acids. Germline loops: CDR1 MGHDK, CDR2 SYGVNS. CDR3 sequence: CASRGHLTYEQYF. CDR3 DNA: TGTGCCAGCAGGGGACACCTTACCTACGAGCAGTACTTC.

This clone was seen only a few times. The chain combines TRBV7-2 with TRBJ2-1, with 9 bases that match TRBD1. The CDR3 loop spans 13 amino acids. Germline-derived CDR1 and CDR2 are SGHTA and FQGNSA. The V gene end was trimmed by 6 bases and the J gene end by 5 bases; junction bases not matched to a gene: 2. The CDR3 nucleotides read TGTGCCAGCAGACAGGGGGCGCACAATGAGCAGTTCTTC. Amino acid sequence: CASRQGAHNEQFF.